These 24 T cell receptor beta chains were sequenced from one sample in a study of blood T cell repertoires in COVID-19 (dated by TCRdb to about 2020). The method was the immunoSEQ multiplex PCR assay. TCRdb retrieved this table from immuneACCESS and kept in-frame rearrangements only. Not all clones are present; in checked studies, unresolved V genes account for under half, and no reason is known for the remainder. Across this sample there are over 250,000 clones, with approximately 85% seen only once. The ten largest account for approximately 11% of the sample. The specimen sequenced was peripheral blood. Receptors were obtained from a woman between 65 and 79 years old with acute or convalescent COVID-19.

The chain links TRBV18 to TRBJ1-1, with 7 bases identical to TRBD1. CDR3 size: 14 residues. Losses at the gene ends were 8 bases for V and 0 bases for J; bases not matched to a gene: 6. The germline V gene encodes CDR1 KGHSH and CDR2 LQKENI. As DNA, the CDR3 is TGTGCCAGCAAAGGGGGACAGTTGAACACTGAAGCTTTCTTT. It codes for CASKGGQLNTEAFF.

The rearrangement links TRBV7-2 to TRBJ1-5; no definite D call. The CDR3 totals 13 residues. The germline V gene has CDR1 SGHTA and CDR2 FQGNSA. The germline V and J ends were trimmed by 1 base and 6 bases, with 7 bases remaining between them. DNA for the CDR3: TGTGCCAGCAGCTTAGGCGGCTTTCAGCCCCAGCATTTT. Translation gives CASSLGGFQPQHF.

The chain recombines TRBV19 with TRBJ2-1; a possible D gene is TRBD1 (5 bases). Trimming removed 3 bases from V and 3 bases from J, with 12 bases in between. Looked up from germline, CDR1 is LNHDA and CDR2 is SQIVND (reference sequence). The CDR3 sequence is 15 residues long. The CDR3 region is CASSIRAGRYNEQFF. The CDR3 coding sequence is TGTGCCAGTAGTATCAGGGCCGGTCGCTACAATGAGCAGTTCTTC.

The CDR3 bases are TGCGCCAGCAGCTTAGACAGAATGTCTTACGAGCAGTACTTC. It codes for CASSLDRMSYEQYF. The chain couples TRBV5-1 to TRBJ2-7; D perhaps matches TRBD1 (5 bases). V was trimmed by 2 bases and J by 4 bases, leaving 13 bases between them. Germline CDR1 and CDR2: SGHRS and YFSETQ. This CDR3 contains 14 residues.

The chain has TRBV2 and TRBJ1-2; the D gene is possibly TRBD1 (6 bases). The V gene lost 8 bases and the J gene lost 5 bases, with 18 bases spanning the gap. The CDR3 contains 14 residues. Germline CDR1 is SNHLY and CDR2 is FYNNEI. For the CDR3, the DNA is TGTGCCAGCCGGGGGGGGCAGCGATTTTATGGCTACACCTTC. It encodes CASRGGQRFYGYTF. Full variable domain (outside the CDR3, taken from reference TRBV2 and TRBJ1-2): EPEVTQTPSHQVTQMGQEVILRCVPISNHLYFYWYRQILGQKVEFLVSFYNNEISEKSEIFDDQFSVERPDGSNFTLKIRSTKLEDSAMYFCASRGGQRFYGYTFGSGTRLTVV.

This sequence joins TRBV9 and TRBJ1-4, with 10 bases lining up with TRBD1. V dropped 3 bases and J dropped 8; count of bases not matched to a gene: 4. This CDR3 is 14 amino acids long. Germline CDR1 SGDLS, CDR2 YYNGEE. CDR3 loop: CASSEGQGREKLFF. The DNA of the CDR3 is TGTGCCAGCAGCGAGGGACAGGGGAGGGAAAAACTGTTTTTT. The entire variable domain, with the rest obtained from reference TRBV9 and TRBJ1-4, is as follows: DSGVTQTPKHLITATGQRVTLRCSPRSGDLSVYWYQQSLDQGLQFLIQYYNGEERAKGNILERFSAQQFPDLHSELNLSSLELGDSALYFCASSEGQGREKLFFGSGTQLSVL.

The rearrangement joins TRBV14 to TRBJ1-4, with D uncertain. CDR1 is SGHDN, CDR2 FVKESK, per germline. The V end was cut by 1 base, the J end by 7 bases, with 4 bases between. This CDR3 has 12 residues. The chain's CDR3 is CASSQGIEKLFF. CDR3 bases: TGTGCCAGCAGCCAAGGTATTGAAAAACTGTTTTTT.

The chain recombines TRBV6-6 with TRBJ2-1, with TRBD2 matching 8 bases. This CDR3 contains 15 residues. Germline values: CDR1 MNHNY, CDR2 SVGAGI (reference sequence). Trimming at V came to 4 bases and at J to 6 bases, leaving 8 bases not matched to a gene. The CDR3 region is CASSSGTRGSNEQFF. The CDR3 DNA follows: TGTGCCAGCAGTTCCGGGACTAGAGGGAGCAATGAGCAGTTCTTC.

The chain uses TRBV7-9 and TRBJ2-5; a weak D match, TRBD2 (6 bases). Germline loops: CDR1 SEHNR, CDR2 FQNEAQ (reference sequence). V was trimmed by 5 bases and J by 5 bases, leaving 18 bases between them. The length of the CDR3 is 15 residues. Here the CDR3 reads CASSPTSSARETQYF. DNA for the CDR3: TGTGCCAGCAGCCCGACTAGTTCGGCGAGGGAGACCCAGTACTTC.

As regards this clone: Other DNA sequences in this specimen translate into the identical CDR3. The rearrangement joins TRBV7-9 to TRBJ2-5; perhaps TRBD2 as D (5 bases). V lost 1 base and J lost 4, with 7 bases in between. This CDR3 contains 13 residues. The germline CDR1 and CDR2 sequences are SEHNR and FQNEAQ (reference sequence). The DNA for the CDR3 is TGTGCCAGCAGCTTAGGACTACTAGAGACCCAGTACTTC. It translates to CASSLGLLETQYF.

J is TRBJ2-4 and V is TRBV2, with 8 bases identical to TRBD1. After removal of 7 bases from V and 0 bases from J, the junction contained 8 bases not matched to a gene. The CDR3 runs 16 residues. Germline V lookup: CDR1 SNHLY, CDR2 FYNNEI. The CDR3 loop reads CASTTTGVGAKNIQYF. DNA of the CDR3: TGTGCCAGCACTACGACAGGGGTCGGAGCCAAAAACATTCAGTACTTC.

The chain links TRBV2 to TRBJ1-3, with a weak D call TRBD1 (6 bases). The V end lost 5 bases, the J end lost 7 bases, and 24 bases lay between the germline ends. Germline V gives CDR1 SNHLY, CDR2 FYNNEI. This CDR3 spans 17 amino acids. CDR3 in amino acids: CASSLPPGQMVGNTIYF. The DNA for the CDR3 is TGTGCCAGCAGTTTACCACCGGGACAAATGGTGGGGAACACCATATATTTT.

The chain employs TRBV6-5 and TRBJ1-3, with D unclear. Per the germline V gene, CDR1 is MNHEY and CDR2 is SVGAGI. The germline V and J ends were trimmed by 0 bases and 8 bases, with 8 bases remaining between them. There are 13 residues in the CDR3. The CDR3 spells CASSYSFSHTIYF. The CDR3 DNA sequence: TGTGCCAGCAGTTACTCGTTTAGCCACACCATATATTTT.

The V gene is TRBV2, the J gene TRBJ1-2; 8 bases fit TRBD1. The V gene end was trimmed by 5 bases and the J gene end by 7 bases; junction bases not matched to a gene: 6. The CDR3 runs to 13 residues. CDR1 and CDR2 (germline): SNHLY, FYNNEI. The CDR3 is CASSSTGESGYTF. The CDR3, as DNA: TGTGCCAGCAGTTCGACAGGGGAAAGTGGCTACACCTTC.

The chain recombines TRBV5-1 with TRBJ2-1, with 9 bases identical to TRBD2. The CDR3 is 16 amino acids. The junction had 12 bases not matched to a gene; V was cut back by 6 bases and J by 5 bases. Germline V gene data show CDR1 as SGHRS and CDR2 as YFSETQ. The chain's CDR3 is CASTALSGGPDNEQFF. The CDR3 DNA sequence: TGCGCCAGCACCGCGCTGAGCGGGGGGCCGGACAATGAGCAGTTCTTC.

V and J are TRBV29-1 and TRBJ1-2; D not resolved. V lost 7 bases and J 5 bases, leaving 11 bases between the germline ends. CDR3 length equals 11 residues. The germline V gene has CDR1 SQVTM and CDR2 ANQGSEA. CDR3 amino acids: CSAGELYGYTF. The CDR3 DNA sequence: TGCAGCGCGGGAGAGCTTTATGGCTACACCTTC.

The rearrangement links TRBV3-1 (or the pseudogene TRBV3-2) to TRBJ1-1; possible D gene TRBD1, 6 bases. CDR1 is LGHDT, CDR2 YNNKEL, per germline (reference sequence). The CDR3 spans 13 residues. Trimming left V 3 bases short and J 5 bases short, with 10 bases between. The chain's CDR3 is CASSQGGATEAFF. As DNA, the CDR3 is TGTGCCAGCAGCCAGGGGGGGGCAACTGAAGCTTTCTTT.

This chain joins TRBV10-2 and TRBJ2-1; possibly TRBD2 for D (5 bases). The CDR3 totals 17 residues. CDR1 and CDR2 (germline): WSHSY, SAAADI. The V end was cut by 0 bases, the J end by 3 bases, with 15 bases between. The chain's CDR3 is CASSESILERNYNEQFF. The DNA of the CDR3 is TGCGCCAGCAGTGAGTCGATTTTGGAGCGGAACTACAATGAGCAGTTCTTC.

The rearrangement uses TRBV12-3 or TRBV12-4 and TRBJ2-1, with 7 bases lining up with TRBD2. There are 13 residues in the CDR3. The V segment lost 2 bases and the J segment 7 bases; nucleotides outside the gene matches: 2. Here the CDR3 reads CASSLRLANEQFF. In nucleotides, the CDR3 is TGTGCCAGCAGTTTAAGACTAGCTAATGAGCAGTTCTTC.

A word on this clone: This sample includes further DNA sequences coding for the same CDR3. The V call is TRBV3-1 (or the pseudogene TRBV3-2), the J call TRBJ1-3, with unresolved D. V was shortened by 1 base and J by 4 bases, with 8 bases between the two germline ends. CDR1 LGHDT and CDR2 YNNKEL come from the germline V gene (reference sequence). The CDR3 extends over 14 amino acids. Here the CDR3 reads CASSQAPGGNTIYF. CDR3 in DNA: TGTGCCAGCAGCCAAGCGCCAGGCGGAAACACCATATATTTT.

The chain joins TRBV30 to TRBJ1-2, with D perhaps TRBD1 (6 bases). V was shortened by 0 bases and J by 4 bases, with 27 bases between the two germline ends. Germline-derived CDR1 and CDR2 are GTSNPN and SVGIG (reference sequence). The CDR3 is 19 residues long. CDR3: CAWSVRIRTARFSAYGYTF. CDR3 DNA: TGTGCCTGGAGTGTACGTATTAGGACAGCGCGTTTCTCAGCCTATGGCTACACCTTC.

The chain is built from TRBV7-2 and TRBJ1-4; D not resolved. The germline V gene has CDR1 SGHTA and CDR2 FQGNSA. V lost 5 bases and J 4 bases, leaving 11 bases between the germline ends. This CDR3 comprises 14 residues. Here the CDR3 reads CASSPRALNEKLFF. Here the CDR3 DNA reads TGTGCCAGCAGCCCGAGGGCCCTTAATGAAAAACTGTTTTTT.

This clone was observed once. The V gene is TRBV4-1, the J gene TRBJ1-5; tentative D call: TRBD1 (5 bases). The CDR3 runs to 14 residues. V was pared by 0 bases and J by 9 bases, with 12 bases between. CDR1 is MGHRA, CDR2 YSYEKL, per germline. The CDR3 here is CASSQDSGWWPQHF. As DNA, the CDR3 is TGCGCCAGCAGCCAAGATTCAGGGTGGTGGCCCCAGCATTTT.

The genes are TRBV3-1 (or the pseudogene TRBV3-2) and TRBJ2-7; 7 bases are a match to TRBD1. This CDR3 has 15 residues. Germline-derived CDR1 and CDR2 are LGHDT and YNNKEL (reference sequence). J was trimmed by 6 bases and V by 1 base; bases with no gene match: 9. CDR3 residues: CASSQGSQGQSEQYF. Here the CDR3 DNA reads TGTGCCAGCAGCCAAGGTTCACAGGGGCAGAGCGAGCAGTACTTC.